What follows are 12 T cell receptor beta chains derived from one specimen sequenced in a study of T cell responses to AZD1222 COVID-19 vaccine. Generated by immunoSEQ multiplex PCR, the TCRdb table keeps only in-frame clones and is missing some. The sample lists under 150,000 clones; approximately 82% were seen once. The specimen comprised peripheral blood, sampled 28 days after the second AZD1222 dose. The receptors were sampled from an adult who received the AZD1222 COVID-19 vaccine.

The chain is built from TRBV28 and TRBJ2-7, with 10 bases aligning to TRBD1. V was pared by 9 bases and J by 4 bases, with 6 bases of the junction left unmatched. Per germline, CDR1 MDHEN and CDR2 SYDVKM. CDR3 length equals 13 residues. CDR3 loop: CASKDRGDYEQYF. For the CDR3, the DNA is TGTGCCAGTAAGGACAGGGGGGATTACGAGCAGTACTTC.

V is TRBV10-3 and J is TRBJ1-5; D is undetermined. Trimming took 6 bases from V and 9 from J, leaving 18 bases between them. Germline CDR1 ENHRY, CDR2 SYGVKD. CDR3 length: 14 amino acids. CDR3 sequence: CAISGDTSGGPQHF. The CDR3, as DNA: TGTGCCATCAGCGGAGACACATCCGGTGGGCCCCAGCATTTT.

This clone showed up just once. The chain employs TRBV10-3 and TRBJ2-5; no definite D call. Germline lookup yields CDR1 ENHRY and CDR2 SYGVKD. This CDR3 is built from 13 residues. V shed 1 base and J shed 5 bases, with 8 bases lying between them. The CDR3 DNA follows: TGTGCCATCAGTGAGTTAGGAACGGAGACCCAGTACTTC. Its protein product is CAISELGTETQYF.

For the CDR3, the DNA is TGTGCCAGCAGCCCCCCTTTCCGTCACACTGAAGCTTTCTTT. This gives the protein CASSPPFRHTEAFF. This chain connects TRBV5-6 to TRBJ1-1; no definite D call. The CDR3 runs to 14 residues. Looked up from germline, CDR1 is SGHDT and CDR2 is YYEEEE. The germline V and J ends were trimmed by 4 bases and 3 bases, with 13 bases remaining between them.

This chain connects TRBV7-8 to TRBJ1-6; unclear D gene. Between the trimmed V and J ends, which lost 1 base and 10 bases, there was a span of 14 bases. CDR1 and CDR2 (germline): SGHVS, FQNEAQ. There are 15 residues in the CDR3. CDR3 sequence (DNA): TGTGCCAGCAGCTTAGAGCTACACTCTGTCTCACCCCTCCACTTT. Translating gives CASSLELHSVSPLHF.

This sequence joins TRBV27 and TRBJ2-2, with a possible D match to TRBD1 (5 bases). V gave up 5 bases and J gave up 1 base, with 8 bases separating them. This CDR3 has 14 amino acids. Per germline, CDR1 MNHEY and CDR2 SMNVEV (reference sequence). The DNA for the CDR3 is TGTGCCAGCAGTAACAGGTTGAACACCGGGGAGCTGTTTTTT. Its protein product is CASSNRLNTGELFF.

The rearrangement joins TRBV7-8 to TRBJ2-5; tentative D call: TRBD1 (6 bases). Trimming cost V 2 bases and J 1 base, with 8 bases left between them. The CDR3 runs to 14 residues. Germline V CDR1 and CDR2: SGHVS, FQNEAQ. The CDR3 coding sequence is TGTGCCAGCAGCTTAAAGGGGGTCCAAGAGACCCAGTACTTC. Protein sequence: CASSLKGVQETQYF.

The chain recombines TRBV3-1 (or the pseudogene TRBV3-2) with TRBJ2-7, with TRBD1 identical over 8 bases. The CDR3 has 15 residues. The germline gives CDR1 LGHDT, CDR2 YNNKEL (reference sequence). Trimming cost V 2 bases and J 6 bases; bases outside gene matches: 9. The CDR3 bases are TGTGCCAGCAGCCAAACCGGGACAGGTCCCGCCGAGCAGTACTTC. It codes for CASSQTGTGPAEQYF.

The gene calls are TRBV25-1 and TRBJ1-1; TRBD1 is a possible D gene (6 bases). CDR1 is MGHDK and CDR2 is SYGVNS in the germline V gene. The CDR3 spans 15 residues. V lost 3 bases and J 1 base, leaving 12 bases between the germline ends. CDR3 DNA: TGTGCCAGCAGTGATGGGGGGCTAGGGAACACTGAAGCTTTCTTT. Translation: CASSDGGLGNTEAFF.

The chain recombines TRBV18 with TRBJ2-2, with D unresolved. V was shortened by 6 bases and J by 4 bases, with 18 bases between the two germline ends. This CDR3 is 16 amino acids long. Germline CDR1 is KGHSH and CDR2 is LQKENI. The CDR3 nucleotides read TGTGCCAGCTCCCCTAATCCACGACCCAGCACCGGGGAGCTGTTTTTT. Its protein product is CASSPNPRPSTGELFF.

This clone was seen a handful of times. V gene TRBV7-2 combines with J gene TRBJ2-1; 8 bases are a match to TRBD2. Germline CDR1 SGHTA, CDR2 FQGNSA. The V gene end was trimmed by 5 bases and the J gene end by 4 bases; junction bases not matched to a gene: 16. The CDR3 is made up of 18 amino acids. The CDR3 loop reads CASSLLRGTRGVYNEQFF. The CDR3 DNA follows: TGTGCCAGCAGCCTACTAAGGGGTACGCGGGGGGTTTACAATGAGCAGTTCTTC.

The chain is built from TRBV5-1 and TRBJ2-7; D perhaps matches TRBD1 (6 bases). V dropped 0 bases and J dropped 1 base, with 11 bases sitting between them. Germline V gives CDR1 SGHRS, CDR2 YFSETQ. The CDR3 is 15 residues long. CDR3 region: CASSLVTGESYEQYF. In DNA, the CDR3 is TGCGCCAGCAGCTTGGTGACAGGAGAATCCTACGAGCAGTACTTC.